The 5 T cell receptor beta chains given below trace back to one sample, sequenced in a study of T-cell reconstitution after alpha-beta-depleted transplantation in children. Unique molecular identifiers were incorporated when the TCRbeta library was constructed. TCRdb re-called the PCR reads through MiXCR, storing one row per CDR3 protein. The sample comprises approximately 590,000 distinct CDR3 sequences, 10% of which are singletons, and approximately 4.1% rests with the top ten. The source material was PBMCs from the stem cell graft donor, sampled from the stem cell graft. Source of these receptors: a human donor who donated a stem cell graft to a child with acute myeloid leukemia.

The rearrangement joins TRBV5-1 to TRBJ1-2; D gene uncertain. Germline V lookup: CDR1 SGHRS, CDR2 YFSETQ. The CDR3 is 14 amino acids. Trimming stripped 1 base from V and 2 bases from J, with 9 bases between. The CDR3 DNA sequence: TGCGCCAGCAGCTTGTTCGTGGGGAACTATGGCTACACCTTC. Protein sequence: CASSLFVGNYGYTF.

This chain joins TRBV15 and TRBJ2-7; D remains unclear. Trimming cost V 0 bases and J 7 bases, with 7 bases left between them. CDR1 and CDR2 (germline): LNHNV, YYDKDF (reference sequence). The CDR3 sequence is 12 residues long. CDR3 amino acids: CATSRDLREQYF. CDR3 DNA sequence: TGTGCCACCAGCAGAGATCTGAGGGAGCAGTACTTC. Based on the CDR3 plus reference TRBV15 and TRBJ2-7, the full variable domain is DAMVIQNPRYQVTQFGKPVTLSCSQTLNHNVMYWYQQKSSQAPKLLFHYYDKDFNNEADTPDNFQSRRPNTSFCFLDIRSPGLGDTAMYLCATSRDLREQYFGPGTRLTVT.

This clonotype turned up a few times. The rearrangement uses TRBV18 and TRBJ2-1; D gene unclear. Germline V gene sequence: CDR1 KGHSH, CDR2 LQKENI. V gave up 3 bases and J gave up 10 bases, with 13 bases separating them. This CDR3 spans 13 amino acids. As DNA, the CDR3 is TGTGCCAGCTCACCGCAGCCCCTCTCAGAGCAGTTCTTC. It encodes CASSPQPLSEQFF.

The genes are TRBV11-1 and TRBJ2-1; 8 bases are shared with TRBD2. Unmatched junction bases numbered 7, after V lost 0 bases and J lost 6 bases. Germline CDR1 and CDR2: SGHAT and FQDESV (reference sequence). The CDR3 is made up of 16 amino acids. This chain's CDR3 is CASSLALSGGGNEQFF. CDR3 bases: TGTGCCAGCAGCTTAGCTTTATCGGGAGGGGGCAATGAGCAGTTCTTC.

This clonotype was detected many times. At one boundary the junction diverges from the germline segment, which might be a read error. The chain joins TRBV14 to TRBJ2-5; D is uncertain. CDR1 and CDR2 (germline): SGHDN, FVKESK. The CDR3 length is 15 residues. This CDR3 is CASSQEGNRPQLADF. The CDR3 DNA reads as TGTGCCAGCAGCCAAGAGGGGAATCGGCCCCAATTGGCGGACTTC.